What follows are 8 T cell receptor beta chains derived from one specimen sequenced in a study of CD8 T cells in Susac syndrome. Reverse transcription of roughly 0.5 to 1 ug RNA was carried out with random hexamers. A single record per CDR3 protein comes from TCRdb applying MiXCR to the immunoSEQ multiplex PCR reads. This sample has fewer than 150,000 distinct CDR3 sequences, with 90% to 95% found just once. Input material: CD8+ T cells from PBMCs. The receptors here all came from a human donor in good health.

This clonotype has only one observation. This sequence joins TRBV25-1 and TRBJ2-7; D call uncertain. Trimming removed 3 bases at V and 8 bases at J, with 8 bases between. The CDR3 contains 11 residues. Germline lookup yields CDR1 MGHDK and CDR2 SYGVNS. In DNA form, the CDR3 reads TGTGCCAGCAGTGATTCGGGCAAGCAGTACTTC. Its protein is CASSDSGKQYF.

The genes are TRBV5-1 and TRBJ2-1; the match to TRBD2 covers 8 bases. Germline-derived CDR1 and CDR2 are SGHRS and YFSETQ. V lost 3 bases, J lost 7 bases, and 6 bases stayed unmatched. This CDR3 has 14 amino acids. The CDR3 is CASSSTAGGNEQFF. CDR3 in DNA: TGCGCCAGCAGCTCTACGGCGGGAGGTAATGAGCAGTTCTTC. Filled out from reference TRBV5-1 and TRBJ2-1, the complete variable domain reads KAGVTQTPRYLIKTRGQQVTLSCSPISGHRSVSWYQQTPGQGLQFLFEYFSETQRNKGNFPGRFSGRQFSNSRSEMNVSTLELGDSALYLCASSSTAGGNEQFFGPGTRLTVL.

In nucleotides, the CDR3 is TGCAGTCTTGTAGACAATGAGCAGTTCTTC. Translating it yields CSLVDNEQFF. V is TRBV29-1 and J is TRBJ2-1, with no clear D. This CDR3 region has 10 residues. Germline values: CDR1 SQVTM, CDR2 ANQGSEA.

This clonotype was seen only once. V is TRBV4-2 and J is TRBJ1-1, with TRBD1 as a possible D gene (5 bases). This CDR3 region has 14 residues. The germline V gene has CDR1 LGHNA and CDR2 YNFKEQ. V was clipped by 4 bases and J by 1 base, with 10 bases between them. The CDR3 DNA sequence: TGTGCCAGCAGCCCTCTCACAGGGAACACTGAAGCTTTCTTT. Amino acid sequence: CASSPLTGNTEAFF.

The chain uses TRBV2 and TRBJ2-7, with 7 bases that match TRBD2. Trimming cost V 3 bases and J 3 bases; bases outside gene matches: 5. Germline V gene sequence: CDR1 SNHLY, CDR2 FYNNEI. CDR3 size: 14 residues. The DNA for the CDR3 is TGTGCCAGCAGTGATTTGGGGGGGTTCTACGAGCAGTACTTC. Protein sequence: CASSDLGGFYEQYF.

This clonotype has just one count. The chain has TRBV29-1 and TRBJ2-7; possibly TRBD2 for D (5 bases). This CDR3 has 15 residues. Germline CDR1 and CDR2: SQVTM and ANQGSEA. V was clipped by 7 bases and J by 4 bases, with 23 bases between them. The CDR3 region is CSALGALPLTYEQYF. DNA for the CDR3: TGCAGCGCCTTGGGAGCGTTGCCGCTAACATACGAGCAGTACTTC.

The chain employs TRBV29-1 and TRBJ2-3, with 7 bases fitting TRBD2. Germline V gene data show CDR1 as SQVTM and CDR2 as ANQGSEA. Trimming at V came to 7 bases and at J to 0 bases, leaving 4 bases not matched to a gene. CDR3 length: 13 residues. As DNA, the CDR3 is TGCAGCGGTAGCGGGTATAGCACAGATACGCAGTATTTT. Encoded protein: CSGSGYSTDTQYF.

The chain joins TRBV27 to TRBJ2-7; TRBD2 agrees at 7 bases. Germline loops: CDR1 MNHEY, CDR2 SMNVEV (reference sequence). The junction had 5 bases not matched to a gene; V was cut back by 4 bases and J by 2 bases. This CDR3 spans 14 amino acids. CDR3 protein: CASSYGTKAYEQYF. The CDR3 nucleotides are TGTGCCAGCAGTTATGGGACTAAAGCCTACGAGCAGTACTTC.